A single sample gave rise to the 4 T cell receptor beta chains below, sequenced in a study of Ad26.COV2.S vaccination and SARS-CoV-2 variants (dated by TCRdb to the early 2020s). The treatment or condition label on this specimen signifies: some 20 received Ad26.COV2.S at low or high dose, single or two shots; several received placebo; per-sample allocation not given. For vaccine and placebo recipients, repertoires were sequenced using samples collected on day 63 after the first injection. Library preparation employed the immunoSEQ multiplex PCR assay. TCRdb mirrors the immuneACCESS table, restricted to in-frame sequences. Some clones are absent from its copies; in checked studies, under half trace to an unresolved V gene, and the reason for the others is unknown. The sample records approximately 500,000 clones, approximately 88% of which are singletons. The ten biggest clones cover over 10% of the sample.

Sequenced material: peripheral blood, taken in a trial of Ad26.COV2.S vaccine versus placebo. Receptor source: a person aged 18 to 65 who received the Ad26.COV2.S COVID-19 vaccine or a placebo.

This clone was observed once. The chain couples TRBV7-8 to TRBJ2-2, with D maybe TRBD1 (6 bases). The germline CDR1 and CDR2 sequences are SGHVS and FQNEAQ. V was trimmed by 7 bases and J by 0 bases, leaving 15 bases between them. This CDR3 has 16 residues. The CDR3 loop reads CASTAPQGTNTGELFF. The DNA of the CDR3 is TGTGCCAGCACCGCTCCTCAGGGGACGAACACCGGGGAGCTGTTTTTT.

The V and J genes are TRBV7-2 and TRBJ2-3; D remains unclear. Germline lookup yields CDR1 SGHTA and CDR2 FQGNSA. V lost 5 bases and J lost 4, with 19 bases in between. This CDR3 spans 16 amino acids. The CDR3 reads CASSPNGRKGSDTQYF. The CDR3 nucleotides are TGTGCCAGCAGCCCGAACGGACGAAAGGGCTCAGATACGCAGTATTTT.

CDR3 sequence (DNA): TGCAGCGTTACTGGGAGCACAGATACGCAGTATTTT. It codes for CSVTGSTDTQYF. The rearrangement joins TRBV29-1 to TRBJ2-3; D unresolved. The CDR3 spans 12 residues. CDR1 SQVTM and CDR2 ANQGSEA come from the germline V gene. The V end lost 5 bases, the J end lost 0 bases, and 6 bases lay between the germline ends.

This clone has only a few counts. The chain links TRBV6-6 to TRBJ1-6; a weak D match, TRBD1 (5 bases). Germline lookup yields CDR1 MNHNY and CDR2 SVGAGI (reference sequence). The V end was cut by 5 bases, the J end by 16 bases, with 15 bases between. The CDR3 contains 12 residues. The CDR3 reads CASSRGGTLLHF. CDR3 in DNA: TGTGCCAGCAGTAGGGGTGGGACCTTACTCCACTTT.